The present T cell receptor (beta chain) was sequenced within a study of T-cell reconstitution after alpha-beta-depleted transplantation in children. This clonotype was picked up many times. Germline V lookup: CDR1 LGHNA, CDR2 YSLEER. The CDR3 sequence is 13 residues long. J was trimmed by 11 bases and V by 3 bases; bases with no gene match: 8. Unique molecular identifiers were incorporated during preparation of the TCRbeta library. TCRdb reprocessed the PCR reads via MiXCR and lists one record per CDR3 protein. The sample holds 230,000 or so distinct CDR3 sequences, around 12% seen once. This chain connects TRBV4-3 to TRBJ1-2; TRBD1 aligns across 8 bases. Specimen: PBMCs from the stem cell graft donor, collected from the stem cell graft. This receptor was taken from a human donor who donated a stem cell graft to a child with acute lymphoblastic leukemia. The chain's CDR3 is CASSQDRATRYTF. For the CDR3, the DNA is TGCGCCAGCAGCCAGGACAGGGCTACGAGGTACACCTTC.